These 8 T cell receptor beta chains originate from one sample sequenced in a study of blood T cell repertoires in COVID-19. Data came from immunoSEQ multiplex PCR; TCRdb stores just in-frame clones and leaves some out. The sample includes some 240,000 clones, under 90% seen only once; the top ten take over 4%. What was sequenced was PBMCs or T cells enriched from blood (not recorded which). The receptors derive from a man aged 30 to 39 with acute COVID-19.

In this sample, this clone turned up once. V and J are TRBV6-2 or TRBV6-3 and TRBJ1-1, with a weak D call TRBD1 (6 bases). The CDR3 loop spans 14 amino acids. Germline CDR1 and CDR2: MNHEY and SVGEGT. Trimming cost V 3 bases and J 2 bases, with 10 bases left between them. CDR3 region: CASSYSGVNTEAFF. In nucleotides, the CDR3 is TGTGCCAGCAGTTATTCAGGGGTCAACACTGAAGCTTTCTTT.

This clone was recorded only once. This chain links TRBV18 with TRBJ1-3; 8 bases line up with TRBD1. The CDR3 has 15 amino acids. Unmatched junction bases numbered 5, after V lost 3 bases and J lost 4 bases. Germline-derived CDR1 and CDR2 are KGHSH and LQKENI. CDR3 protein: CASSPQGATGNTIYF. CDR3 bases: TGTGCCAGCTCACCCCAGGGGGCTACGGGAAACACCATATATTTT.

The V gene is TRBV30, the J gene TRBJ1-2; 9 nucleotides agree with TRBD1. This CDR3 is built from 13 residues. Germline CDR1 reads GTSNPN; CDR2 reads SVGIG (reference sequence). The V segment lost 3 bases and the J segment 8 bases; nucleotides outside the gene matches: 7. The CDR3 protein is CAWSHRGPGGYTF. CDR3 DNA: TGTGCCTGGAGCCACAGGGGGCCTGGCGGCTACACCTTC.

This chain's CDR3 is CASATTGNYGYTF. CDR3 nucleotides: TGTGCCAGTGCCACAACAGGAAACTATGGCTACACCTTC. The chain couples TRBV19 to TRBJ1-2; weak D call: TRBD1 (5 bases). The CDR3 is made up of 13 amino acids. Trimming took 8 bases from V and 2 from J, leaving 12 bases between them. Germline V gene lookup returns CDR1 LNHDA and CDR2 SQIVND (reference sequence).

The J gene is TRBJ2-2, the V gene TRBV20-1; D may be TRBD1 (9 bases). Trimming removed 3 bases at V and 7 bases at J, with 27 bases between. The germline V gene has CDR1 DFQATT and CDR2 SNEGSKA (reference sequence). CDR3 length: 18 residues. This chain's CDR3 is CSASQDRGNSGTFGELFF. For the CDR3, the DNA is TGCAGTGCTAGTCAGGACAGGGGTAATAGCGGGACCTTCGGGGAGCTGTTTTTT.

The chain recombines TRBV9 with TRBJ2-3, with 7 bases matching TRBD2. The CDR3 has 15 amino acids. Unmatched junction bases numbered 10, after V lost 4 bases and J lost 5 bases. Germline values: CDR1 SGDLS, CDR2 YYNGEE. The CDR3 coding sequence is TGTGCCAGCAGCCTCGCCGCGGGGGACCGAGATACGCAGTATTTT. Its translation: CASSLAAGDRDTQYF.

The CDR3 loop reads CASSPGQGILAFF. DNA for the CDR3: TGCGCCAGCAGCCCGGGACAGGGCATTTTAGCTTTCTTT. The rearrangement joins TRBV23-1 to TRBJ1-1; 9 positions agree with TRBD1. TRBV23-1 is known as an ORF, though its function is uncertain. This CDR3 comprises 13 residues. V lost 6 bases to trimming and J lost 10 bases; unmatched junction nucleotides: 9.

This clone was seen only once. V and J are TRBV4-3 and TRBJ1-1; possibly TRBD1 for D (6 bases). The ends were cut back, 3 bases at V and 1 base at J, with 24 bases in the middle. This CDR3 spans 19 amino acids. Germline V gene lookup returns CDR1 LGHNA and CDR2 YSLEER. CDR3 in amino acids: CASSQAVWVGASGNTEAFF. Here the CDR3 DNA reads TGCGCCAGCAGCCAGGCCGTGTGGGTGGGGGCCTCCGGGAACACTGAAGCTTTCTTT.